This T cell receptor beta chain was recorded in a study of T cells in Graves' hyperthyroidism and ophthalmopathy. Amplification of TCR beta CDR3 regions used RNA as the template. HTBI primers were used for first-round RT-PCR of the TCR CDR3. TCRdb re-derived calls from the multiplex PCR reads in MiXCR, one entry per CDR3 protein. This sample yields 300,000 to 450,000 distinct CDR3 sequences, of which about 15% are seen a single time; about 11% belongs to the top ten. This clonotype came up many times. Per the germline V gene, CDR1 is SGHTA and CDR2 is FQGNSA. V was pared by 3 bases and J by 4 bases, with 16 bases between. This CDR3 is built from 15 residues.

The sequenced material came from blood. This receptor was obtained from an older woman with Graves' hyperthyroidism. V usage is TRBV7-2 and J usage is TRBJ2-7; D is perhaps TRBD1 or TRBD2 (5 bases each). CDR3 nucleotide sequence: TGTGCCAGCAGCTTGGGGGTCCTAAGTCTTTACGAGCAGTACTTC. This translates into CASSLGVLSLYEQYF.